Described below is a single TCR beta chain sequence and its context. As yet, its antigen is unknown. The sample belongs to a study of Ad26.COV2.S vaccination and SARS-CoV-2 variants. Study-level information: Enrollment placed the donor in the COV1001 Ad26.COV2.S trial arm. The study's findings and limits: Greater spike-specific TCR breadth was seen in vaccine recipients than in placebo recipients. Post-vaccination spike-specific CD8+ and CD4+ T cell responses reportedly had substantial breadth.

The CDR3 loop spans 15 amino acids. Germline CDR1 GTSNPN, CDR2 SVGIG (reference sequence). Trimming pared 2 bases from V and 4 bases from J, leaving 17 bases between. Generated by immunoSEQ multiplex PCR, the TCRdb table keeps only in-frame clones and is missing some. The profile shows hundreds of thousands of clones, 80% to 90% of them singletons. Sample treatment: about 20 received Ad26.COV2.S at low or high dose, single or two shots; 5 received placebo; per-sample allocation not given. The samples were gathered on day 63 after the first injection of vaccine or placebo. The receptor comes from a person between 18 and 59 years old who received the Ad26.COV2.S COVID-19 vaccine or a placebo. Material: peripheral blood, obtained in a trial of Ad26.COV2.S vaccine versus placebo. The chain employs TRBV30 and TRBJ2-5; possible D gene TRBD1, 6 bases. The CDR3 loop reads CAWSQTGTRGETQYF. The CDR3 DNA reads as TGTGCCTGGAGTCAAACCGGGACACGGGGAGAGACCCAGTACTTC. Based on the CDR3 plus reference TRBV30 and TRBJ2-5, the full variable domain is SQTIHQWPATLVQPVGSPLSLECTVEGTSNPNLYWYRQAAGRGLQLLFYSVGIGQISSEVPQNLSASRPQDRQFILSSKKLLLSDSGFYLCAWSQTGTRGETQYFGPGTRLLVL.